The source of this T cell receptor beta chain is a study of OX40 agonist ivuxolimab in advanced cancers. At the level of the study: Mean age approximately 59 years, range 23 to 79; around 80% male. Under the entry rules, prior anti-PD-1, anti-PD-L1 or anti-CTLA-4 therapy was allowed, and less than 50% had some.

General study points: Averaging showed that CD8+ T cells had more expanded clones than CD4+ did. Expanded peripheral T cells had an undetermined antigen specificity.

Of note for this clone: Its antigen remains unidentified.

Generated by immunoSEQ multiplex PCR, the TCRdb table keeps only in-frame clones and is missing some. The data contain some 66,000 clones, 80% to 85% of them seen just once; the ten biggest clones take up under 2.5%. The sequence came from an adult with an advanced solid tumor such as melanoma, head and neck, liver or kidney cancer. Source: CD4+ or CD8+ T cells sorted from blood, taken in a trial of the OX40 agonist ivuxolimab.

Here the CDR3 reads CASSPSGLDYEQYF. CDR3 DNA sequence: TGTGCCAGCAGCCCCTCAGGACTAGACTACGAGCAGTACTTC. The chain employs TRBV11-1 and TRBJ2-7; 7 bases align to TRBD2. The CDR3 has 14 amino acids. Germline V gene lookup returns CDR1 SGHAT and CDR2 FQDESV (reference sequence). V gave up 5 bases and J gave up 3 bases; unmatched junction bases: 7.